These T cell receptor beta chains were read from a single sample in a study of cytomegalovirus exposure and HLA in healthy donors. Profiling relied on immunoSEQ multiplex PCR, and the TCRdb table lists in-frame clones only, not all of them. The sample carries under 300,000 clones, 75% to 85% recorded once. The specimen sequenced was PBMCs. These receptors were taken from a woman aged 55-75 years in good health and CMV-seropositive. CDR3s include the opening cysteine and the closing phenylalanine or tryptophan. The D gene is left open where the match is weak. The size of a clone is reported for some rows only, either as once, few or many, or as a class for expanded clones.

abundance	j_gene	d_gene	v_gene	CDR3nt	CDR3aa
NA	TRBJ2-2	TRBD1	TRBV5-1	TGCGCCAGCACCGCTCGGACAGGGAACACCGGGGAGCTGTTTTTT	CASTARTGNTGELFF
NA	TRBJ1-4	TRBD1	TRBV5-1	TGCGCCAGCAGCACCCACACAGGGGGCAACGGTAATGAAAAACTGTTTTTT	CASSTHTGGNGNEKLFF
NA	TRBJ2-3	NA	TRBV27	TGTGCCAGCAGTTTGGCAGTTCTCACAGATACGCAGTATTTT	CASSLAVLTDTQYF
few	TRBJ1-2	NA	TRBV5-1	TGCGCCAGCAGCTTGAATGCGCCAACTGACAGGAACTATGGCTACACCTTC	CASSLNAPTDRNYGYTF
once	TRBJ1-1	NA	TRBV2	TGTGCCAGCAAGTTGGAGGCCGCCCCTGAAGCTTTCTTT	CASKLEAAPEAFF
NA	TRBJ2-3	TRBD1	TRBV19	TGTGCCACCTCCGGGACAGTCATGGTCTCAGATACGCAGTATTTT	CATSGTVMVSDTQYF
NA	TRBJ2-7	TRBD1	TRBV6-5	TGTGCCAGCAGCAGGGACAGGAACGCGTGGGAGCAGTACTTC	CASSRDRNAWEQYF
NA	TRBJ2-7	NA	TRBV5-4	TGTGCCAGCAGCTTAAACGGGGGAGGTATCCAAAGGGAGCAGTACTTC	CASSLNGGGIQREQYF
NA	TRBJ2-3	NA	TRBV5-1	TGCGCCAGCAGCTCCGGACTAAGCACAGATACGCAGTATTTT	CASSSGLSTDTQYF
NA	TRBJ2-3	TRBD2	TRBV2	TGTGCCAGCAGTGAAGGGCTAGCGGGAGTGGATACGCAGTATTTT	CASSEGLAGVDTQYF
NA	TRBJ1-2	NA	TRBV4-1	TGCGCCAGCAGCCAAGCAGGCGGGGGCGATTTTGGCTACACCTTC	CASSQAGGGDFGYTF
NA	TRBJ2-5	NA	TRBV14	TGTGCCAGCAGCCCCAGTGTTGGGACCCAGTACTTC	CASSPSVGTQYF
NA	TRBJ1-3	TRBD1	TRBV9	TGTGCCAGCAGCTTCAACCAGGGGGCCGGAAACACCATATATTTT	CASSFNQGAGNTIYF
NA	TRBJ2-3	TRBD2	TRBV6-1	TGTGCCAGCAGGAAACTAGCGGGAGGCACGGATACGCAGTATTTT	CASRKLAGGTDTQYF
NA	TRBJ2-1	NA	TRBV5-1	TGCGCCAGCAGCCGGACTCAGAACAATGAGCAGTTCTTC	CASSRTQNNEQFF
NA	TRBJ1-2	NA	TRBV18	TGTGCCAGCTCACCTCCGGCAGCGCGTAAACCCACCTTC	CASSPPAARKPTF
NA	TRBJ2-7	NA	TRBV5-1	TGCGCCAGCAGCTTGAGTACTGGCGGAAGCTCCTACGAGCAGTACTTC	CASSLSTGGSSYEQYF
NA	TRBJ2-1	NA	TRBV9	TGTGCCAGCAGCTCCCTACTAGGTGAGCAGTTCTTC	CASSSLLGEQFF
NA	TRBJ2-2	TRBD2	TRBV4-1	TGCGCCAGCAGCTTAGTGACTAGCGGGAGTGGGGTCGGCGGGGAGCTGTTTTTT	CASSLVTSGSGVGGELFF
NA	TRBJ1-1	NA	TRBV28	TGTGCCAGCAGTGCCCAGGCGGGGAGTGGCACTGAAGCTTTCTTT	CASSAQAGSGTEAFF
once	TRBJ2-5	TRBD2	TRBV29-1	TGCAGCGTTGACGGACTAGCGGAAGAGACCCAGTACTTC	CSVDGLAEETQYF
NA	TRBJ2-7	NA	TRBV7-9	TGTGCCAGCAGCTTAGAACAGGGCTCAGCCTACGAGCAGTACTTC	CASSLEQGSAYEQYF
few	TRBJ1-5	TRBD1	TRBV7-2	TGTGCCAGCAGTACGGGACAGGGCCAGCCCCAGCATTTT	CASSTGQGQPQHF